This T cell receptor (beta chain) was recorded in a study of blood T cell repertoires in COVID-19. Study context: T cells, B-cell-depleted T cells, or PBMCs provided the cDNA or gDNA that served as material.

CDR1 is LNHDA, CDR2 SQIVND, per germline (reference sequence). The V end lost 4 bases, the J end lost 0 bases, and 10 bases lay between the germline ends. The CDR3 spans 14 residues. Some clones are missing from TCRdb's copy, which holds only in-frame ones; the method was immunoSEQ multiplex PCR. The sample gives some 220,000 clones, around 80% of which show up once; 9.5% to 15% is in the top ten. This TCR was recovered from a human donor in a cohort sampled during active COVID-19. The chain uses TRBV19 and TRBJ2-7; the D gene is possibly TRBD1 (6 bases). The specimen was peripheral blood. CDR3 coding DNA: TGTGCCAGTAGTAGAGACAGGCGCTCCTACGAGCAGTACTTC. Encoded protein: CASSRDRRSYEQYF.